This is a list of T cell receptor beta chains from one sample in a study of shared clonotypes between healthy human individuals. The method was immunoSEQ multiplex PCR; TCRdb's version includes in-frame clones alone and lacks a portion of them. This sample carries hundreds of thousands of clones, 85% to 95% of them seen once, and the ten largest clones take less than 25%. The source material was naive CD8+ T cells sorted from blood. These receptor sequences come from a man between 25 and 39 years old in good health. Each CDR3 is given with its conserved first and last residue. D genes are given only for firm matches. For some rows the clone size is stated as once, few or many, or as a class when expanded; others skip it.

clone size	D gene	J gene	V gene	CDR3 DNA	CDR3 protein
-	-	TRBJ2-7	TRBV23-1	TGCGCCAGTGAGGCAGGAATCTCCTACGAGCAGTACTTC	CASEAGISYEQYF
-	-	TRBJ2-1	TRBV7-9	TGTGCCAGCAGCCAGGGACTGCCCCTGAATGAGCAGTTCTTC	CASSQGLPLNEQFF
-	-	TRBJ2-1	TRBV13	TGTGCCAGCAGCTCTAGTCCCCAGGGAGTAGAGCAGTTCTTC	CASSSSPQGVEQFF
-	-	TRBJ2-5	TRBV27	TGTGCCAGCGGCCCCCAGGGGCAGTACTTC	CASGPQGQYF
few	-	TRBJ2-5	TRBV19	TGTGCCAGTAGTGTAAGCCCGGGATCCCCGGGAGAGACCCAGTACTTC	CASSVSPGSPGETQYF
few	-	TRBJ2-1	TRBV27	TGTGCCAGCAGTTTTACCCTCAATGAGCAGTTCTTC	CASSFTLNEQFF
once	TRBD1	TRBJ2-7	TRBV7-9	TGTGCCAGCAGCGAAGGGACAGGGCTTCCTTCCTACGAGCAGTACTTC	CASSEGTGLPSYEQYF
-	TRBD2	TRBJ2-7	TRBV27	TGTGCCAGCAGTTTAACTAGCGGTAACTACGAGCAGTACTTC	CASSLTSGNYEQYF
-	-	TRBJ1-2	TRBV30	TGTGCCTGGAGCCTGTACACCGGGCAGCTCGGTGGCTACACCTTC	CAWSLYTGQLGGYTF
-	TRBD2	TRBJ2-7	TRBV28	TGTGCCAGCAGTCAACCGGGACTAGCGGAGTGGGACGAGCAGTACTTC	CASSQPGLAEWDEQYF
-	TRBD2	TRBJ2-7	TRBV27	TGTGCCAGCAGTTTAATGGGCGGGAGTTACGAGCAGTACTTC	CASSLMGGSYEQYF
-	TRBD1	TRBJ1-4	TRBV5-1	TGCGCCAGCAGCGATGGGACAGGCCCTAATGAAAAACTGTTTTTT	CASSDGTGPNEKLFF
-	-	TRBJ2-7	TRBV29-1	TGCAGCGTTGAAGGCATCGGGGCGTACGAGCAGTACTTC	CSVEGIGAYEQYF
-	-	TRBJ2-7	TRBV4-1	TGCGCCAGCAGCCAAGAGGACGCCTACGAGCAGTACTTC	CASSQEDAYEQYF
once	-	TRBJ1-2	TRBV9	TGTGCCAGCAGCTCTAATACGGGAACCGGCTATGGCTACACCTTC	CASSSNTGTGYGYTF
-	-	TRBJ2-4	TRBV27	TGTGCCAGCAGACAGGGTGGGGGCAAAAACATTCAGTACTTC	CASRQGGGKNIQYF
-	TRBD1	TRBJ2-1	TRBV5-1	TGCGCCAGCAGCTTGGGGACAGGCAGCAATGAGCAGTTCTTC	CASSLGTGSNEQFF
-	-	TRBJ2-1	TRBV5-4	TGTGCCAGCAGCGCGGGGAGTTATGAGCAGTTCTTC	CASSAGSYEQFF
-	-	TRBJ1-5	TRBV12-5	TGTGCTAGTGGTTTGAACAGGGTCCATCAGCCCCAGCATTTT	CASGLNRVHQPQHF
-	-	TRBJ2-1	TRBV28	TGTGCCAGCAGTTTAACATTTAGATACAATGAGCAGTTCTTC	CASSLTFRYNEQFF
-	-	TRBJ2-2	TRBV15	TGTGCCACCAGCGATCGGGGCCGAAATGCCGGGGAGCTGTTTTTT	CATSDRGRNAGELFF
once	-	TRBJ2-1	TRBV30	TGTGCCTGGAGTGACCTTGATCGCAACTACAATGAGCAGTTCTTC	CAWSDLDRNYNEQFF
-	TRBD1	TRBJ1-1	TRBV19	TGTGCCAGTAGTATAAGCGGGACAGGGCACACTGAAGCTTTCTTT	CASSISGTGHTEAFF
-	TRBD2	TRBJ2-7	TRBV5-4	TGTGCCAGCAGCTTCTGGGCGGGAGGGTCCTACGAGCAGTACTTC	CASSFWAGGSYEQYF
-	TRBD2	TRBJ2-1	TRBV7-8	TGTGCCAGCAGCGGATTAGCGGGAGGGTTCGATGAGCAGTTCTTC	CASSGLAGGFDEQFF
-	-	TRBJ2-5	TRBV4-2	TGTGCCAGCAGCCAATACGTGGAGACCCAGTACTTC	CASSQYVETQYF
-	-	TRBJ2-2	TRBV18	TGTGCCAGCTCACCCCTTGGAGTAGGCGGCCCGGGGGCCGGGGAGCTGTTTTTT	CASSPLGVGGPGAGELFF
-	TRBD1	TRBJ2-7	TRBV27	TGTGCCAGCAGCCGGCCGGGGACAGGGAGGCACGAGCAGTACTTC	CASSRPGTGRHEQYF
-	-	TRBJ1-4	TRBV5-6	TGTGCCAGCAGCTTGTTTGGACGGGACAATGAAAAACTGTTTTTT	CASSLFGRDNEKLFF
-	-	TRBJ2-7	TRBV30	TGTGCCTGGGGACACTACGAGCAGTACTTC	CAWGHYEQYF
-	-	TRBJ2-1	TRBV18	TGTGCCAGCTCACATTCAGGGCCCAATGAGCAGTTCTTC	CASSHSGPNEQFF
-	TRBD1	TRBJ2-2	TRBV7-9	TGTGCCAGCAGCAAGGGGGCAGGGTCCACCGGGGAGCTGTTTTTT	CASSKGAGSTGELFF
-	-	TRBJ2-7	TRBV6-5	TGTGCCAGCAGTGTGAGCATCTCCTACGAGCAGTACTTC	CASSVSISYEQYF
-	-	TRBJ2-7	TRBV28	TGTGCCAGCAGGTGGGAACAGAGCTCCTACGAGCAGTACTTC	CASRWEQSSYEQYF
-	TRBD2	TRBJ2-7	TRBV7-9	TGTGCCAGCAGCCCGCGGGCTACAGTGGCGGGTAGCGGGAGGGCCCTCCAGTACTTC	CASSPRATVAGSGRALQYF
-	-	TRBJ2-1	TRBV2	TGTGTCATACGCGGCGGCTCCTACAATGAGCAGTTCTTC	CVIRGGSYNEQFF
-	-	TRBJ2-1	TRBV29-1	TGCAGCGTTGAACTGTGGAGCTCCTACAATGAGCAGTTCTTC	CSVELWSSYNEQFF
-	-	TRBJ2-7	TRBV7-2	TGTGCCAGCAGCTTAGCCACAAGTGGCCCCCGCGCCGAGCAGTACTTC	CASSLATSGPRAEQYF
-	-	TRBJ1-1	TRBV9	TGTGCCAGCAGCGCGATTAACACTGAAGCTTTCTTT	CASSAINTEAFF
-	TRBD1	TRBJ2-7	TRBV5-5	TGTGCCAGCAGCGACCGGGACAGCCGCTACGAGCAGTACTTC	CASSDRDSRYEQYF
-	TRBD2	TRBJ2-1	TRBV6-5	TGTGCCAGCAGTTACGACGGACTAGCCGATGAGCAGTTCTTC	CASSYDGLADEQFF
-	-	TRBJ2-5	TRBV2	TGTGCCAGCGCTCGCAGTTCAGCCCAAGAGACCCAGTACTTC	CASARSSAQETQYF
-	-	TRBJ1-3	TRBV13	TGTGCCAGCAGCTTAGATCGCGCTGGAAACACCATATATTTT	CASSLDRAGNTIYF
-	-	TRBJ2-7	TRBV2	TGTGCCAGCAGTAACCCCCTACGGGGCGTAACGGGAGAGCAGTACTTC	CASSNPLRGVTGEQYF
-	-	TRBJ2-4	TRBV4-2	TGTGCCAGCAGCCAAGATTCTGGACAAATCTTCGGAGGAGCCAAAAACATTCAGTACTTC	CASSQDSGQIFGGAKNIQYF
-	-	TRBJ2-7	TRBV7-9	TGTGCCAGCAGCTCCGGGACACGGCCCTACGAGCAGTACTTC	CASSSGTRPYEQYF
-	-	TRBJ2-1	TRBV15	TGTGCCACCAGCAGAGATCTAAGCAATGAGCAGTTCTTC	CATSRDLSNEQFF
-	-	TRBJ2-1	TRBV13	TGTGCCAGCAGCCCAGGAACAGGGTTTAATGAGCAGTTCTTC	CASSPGTGFNEQFF
-	-	TRBJ2-1	TRBV7-6	TGTGCCAGCAGCCACACGGGGAGATACAATGAGCAGTTCTTC	CASSHTGRYNEQFF
-	-	TRBJ2-7	TRBV7-2	TGTGCCAGCAGCTTAGAGCTAGGCGACTCCTACGAGCAGTACTTC	CASSLELGDSYEQYF
-	-	TRBJ2-7	TRBV28	TGTGCCAGCAGGGAGGGAACCCACTACGAGCAGTACTTC	CASREGTHYEQYF
-	-	TRBJ1-1	TRBV9	TGTGCCAGCAGCGTAGTCAAGAGTGGGGTCGTGAACACTGAAGCTTTCTTT	CASSVVKSGVVNTEAFF
-	TRBD1	TRBJ2-7	TRBV10-3	TGTGCCATCGGGTCAGTGGGACAGGGGAACCACGAGCAGTACTTC	CAIGSVGQGNHEQYF
-	-	TRBJ2-7	TRBV10-3	TGTGCCATCAGTGAGGGTGGGTCTTCCTACGAGCAGTACTTC	CAISEGGSSYEQYF
-	TRBD2	TRBJ2-1	TRBV9	TGTGCCAGCAGCGTAGGCGGGAGTTATTACAATGAGCAGTTCTTC	CASSVGGSYYNEQFF